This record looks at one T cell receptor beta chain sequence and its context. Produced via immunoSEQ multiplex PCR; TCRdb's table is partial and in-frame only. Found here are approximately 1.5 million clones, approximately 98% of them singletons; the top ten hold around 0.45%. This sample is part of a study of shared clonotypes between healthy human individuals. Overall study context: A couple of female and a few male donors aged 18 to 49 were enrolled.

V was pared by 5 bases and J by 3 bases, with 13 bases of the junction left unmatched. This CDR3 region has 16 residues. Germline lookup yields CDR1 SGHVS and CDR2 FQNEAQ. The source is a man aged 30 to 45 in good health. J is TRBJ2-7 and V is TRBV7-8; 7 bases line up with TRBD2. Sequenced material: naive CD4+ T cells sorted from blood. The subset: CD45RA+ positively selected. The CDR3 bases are TGTGCCAGCAGCCCCACGCGGCTAGCGGTCATCTACGAGCAGTACTTC. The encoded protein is CASSPTRLAVIYEQYF.